This is a list of T cell receptor beta chains from one sample in a study of blood T cell repertoires in COVID-19. The assay was immunoSEQ multiplex PCR, and TCRdb's table has in-frame clones only and misses some. Here the sample spans roughly 250,000 clones, roughly four fifths being singletons. The sequenced sample consisted of PBMCs or T cells enriched from blood (not recorded which). These receptors all come from a woman between 35 and 50 years old who had been exposed to COVID-19. Both conserved end residues are trimmed from each CDR3. Fields, in order: J gene, V gene, CDR3 protein.

J: TRBJ2-1; V: TRBV7-9; CDR3: ASSSPTGPGLRAHEQF
J: TRBJ2-5; V: TRBV9; CDR3: ASSVGSSGGVELETQY
J: TRBJ2-1; V: TRBV6-1; CDR3: ASSEAAEQF
J: TRBJ1-2; V: TRBV5-1; CDR3: ASSWTGGSGGYT
J: TRBJ2-7; V: TRBV28; CDR3: ASSLSSKSSYEQY
J: TRBJ2-7; V: TRBV5-6; CDR3: ASSPPGQSTYEQY
J: TRBJ1-3; V: TRBV2; CDR3: ASSGETAVY
J: TRBJ2-7; V: TRBV5-8; CDR3: ASSLAASGENYEQY
J: TRBJ2-5; V: TRBV9; CDR3: ASSVDGLQETQY
J: TRBJ2-3; V: TRBV30; CDR3: AWAGPRGSDTQY
J: TRBJ2-2; V: TRBV19; CDR3: AIRVLETGELF
J: TRBJ1-1; V: TRBV12-3/TRBV12-4; CDR3: ASSLQGTTEAF